This T cell receptor beta chain originates from a study of T cell responses to AZD1222 COVID-19 vaccine. Whole-study results and caveats: Close to half of all spike-specific TCRs reportedly target regions of the variants that are unmutated. Once two AZD1222 doses were given, Spike-specific TCR breadth and depth went up.

Sequencing used immunoSEQ multiplex PCR; TCRdb keeps in-frame clones, though not all of them. The table has some 100,000 clones, around 84% seen once. This clone came up a few times. Its antigen is not identified. Trimming cost V 5 bases and J 6 bases; bases outside gene matches: 5. CDR3 length: 13 residues. V is TRBV12-3 or TRBV12-4 and J is TRBJ2-7; 9 nucleotides line up with TRBD1. The receptor's source is an adult in good health. This specimen consisted of peripheral blood, obtained on day 0 of AZD1222 vaccination. The CDR3 region has the DNA TGTGCCAGCAGTGGGGGGACAGGGAGCGAGCAGTACTTC. Amino acids: CASSGGTGSEQYF.